Ten or more counts support the clone carrying this T cell receptor (beta chain). TCRdb reprocessed the RACE reads with MiXCR, giving one entry per CDR3 protein. The sample contains about 350,000 distinct CDR3 sequences, about 5% of which appear only once. Time point indicated: pre-sensitization, week 0. Treatment of the sample: therapeutic diphenylcyclopropenone sensitization with weekly scalp DPC. Prior to application of each patch test, blood was drawn. Germline CDR1 is SGHTA and CDR2 is FQGNSA. V gave up 5 bases and J gave up 3 bases; unmatched junction bases: 8. The CDR3 totals 16 residues. This record comes from a study of human T cells and chemical hapten exposure. About the research overall: Throughout a study of approximately 5 months, patients underwent weekly scalp administration of diphenylcyclopropenone doses.

The receptor's source is a young woman with alopecia areata. Some clones in this sample may be carry-over from other donors' samples. V and J are TRBV7-2 and TRBJ1-3, with 9 positions matching TRBD1. This specimen consisted of whole blood, obtained in connection with sensitization to the hapten diphenylcyclopropenone (DPC). The CDR3 is CASSPGQGQRGNTIYF. Here the CDR3 DNA reads TGTGCCAGCAGCCCTGGACAGGGGCAACGTGGAAACACCATATATTTT.